Below are 13 T cell receptor beta chains sequenced from a single sample in a study of blood T cell repertoires in COVID-19. Method: immunoSEQ multiplex PCR; TCRdb's copy keeps in-frame clones and lacks some. The sample yields 65,000 to 80,000 clones, 80% to 90% seen once. The source material was peripheral blood. These receptors originate from a man between 50 and 59 years old with active COVID-19.

This chain links TRBV28 with TRBJ1-5; D is uncertain. The CDR3 length is 11 residues. V shed 5 bases and J shed 11 bases, with 10 bases lying between them. Germline V gene sequence: CDR1 MDHEN, CDR2 SYDVKM. The CDR3: CASSTTRAQHF. As DNA, the CDR3 is TGTGCCAGCAGTACAACTCGGGCCCAGCATTTT.

The gene calls are TRBV7-3 and TRBJ2-1; 8 bases match TRBD1. CDR3 length: 13 residues. The germline gives CDR1 SGHTA, CDR2 FQGTGA. V shed 4 bases, J shed 6 bases, and the junction held 2 bases outside the gene matches. The CDR3 sequence is CASSSGQGNEQFF. As DNA, the CDR3 is TGTGCCAGCAGCTCCGGACAGGGCAATGAGCAGTTCTTC.

V and J are TRBV5-1 and TRBJ2-4; D perhaps matches TRBD2 (5 bases). The length of the CDR3 is 15 residues. V lost 6 bases, J lost 2 bases, and 15 bases lay in between. Germline lookup yields CDR1 SGHRS and CDR2 YFSETQ. The CDR3 loop reads CASNTGGGTKNIQYF. Written as DNA, the CDR3 is TGCGCCAGCAATACCGGAGGTGGAACCAAAAACATTCAGTACTTC.

For this clone: At one end the junction does not follow the germline gene, possibly because of a read error. This sequence joins TRBV7-2 and TRBJ2-1; 11 bases fit TRBD2. Germline assignment: CDR1 SGHTA and CDR2 FQGNSA. This CDR3 is 15 amino acids long. CDR3 bases: TGTGCCAGCAGCATAGCGGGGGGGCGTGGGAATGAGCAGTTCTTC. It translates to CASSIAGGRGNEQFF.

The rearrangement joins TRBV28 to TRBJ1-5; 10 bases are shared with TRBD1. The CDR3 loop spans 14 amino acids. Germline V lookup: CDR1 MDHEN, CDR2 SYDVKM. V lost 7 bases and J lost 9; bases outside the gene matches: 9. In DNA, the CDR3 is TGTGCCAGCACGACAGGGGGCCGCCAGTGGCCCCAGCATTTT. The encoded protein is CASTTGGRQWPQHF.

V and J are TRBV5-8 and TRBJ2-7, with 12 bases aligning to TRBD1. Trimming took 5 bases from V and 5 from J; bases not matched to a gene: 5. Germline V lookup: CDR1 SGHTS, CDR2 YDEGEE. The CDR3 totals 14 residues. CDR3 amino acids: CASSPGTGGDEQYF. Here the CDR3 DNA reads TGTGCCAGCAGTCCCGGGACAGGGGGCGACGAGCAGTACTTC.

This chain uses TRBV10-3 with TRBJ1-2; 9 nucleotides agree with TRBD1. Trimming took 5 bases from V and 4 from J; bases not matched to a gene: 5. The CDR3 loop spans 14 amino acids. Germline V lookup: CDR1 ENHRY, CDR2 SYGVKD. CDR3 amino acids: CAISRTGAIYGYTF. For the CDR3, the DNA is TGTGCCATCAGTCGGACAGGGGCAATCTATGGCTACACCTTC.

V gene TRBV2 combines with J gene TRBJ2-1; D remains unclear. CDR1 and CDR2 from the germline V gene are SNHLY and FYNNEI. The CDR3 consists of 11 residues. With 4 bases removed from V and 6 bases from J, the gap between germline ends came to 4 bases. This chain's CDR3 is CASSVANEQFF. DNA for the CDR3: TGTGCCAGCAGTGTGGCCAATGAGCAGTTCTTC.

In DNA form, the CDR3 reads TGTGCCAGCAGTCCCGACAAGAGCTATGGCTACACCTTC. Amino acids: CASSPDKSYGYTF. The chain combines TRBV7-3 with TRBJ1-2, with D unclear. The CDR3 length is 13 residues. The germline CDR1 and CDR2 sequences are SGHTA and FQGTGA. V was cut by 6 bases and J by 4 bases, with 12 bases left in between.

The chain has TRBV9 and TRBJ2-1; 9 nucleotides agree with TRBD2. CDR3 length equals 15 residues. Germline CDR1 SGDLS, CDR2 YYNGEE. Germline trimming cut 2 bases from V and 3 bases from J; bases unmatched to any gene: 3. The CDR3 sequence is CASSVVSGGYNEQFF. In DNA, the CDR3 is TGTGCCAGCAGCGTGGTTAGCGGGGGCTACAATGAGCAGTTCTTC.

CDR3 sequence: CASSYGLNTDTQYF. CDR3 nucleotides: TGTGCCAGCAGTTACGGACTTAACACAGATACGCAGTATTTT. The chain couples TRBV6-6 to TRBJ2-3, with D possibly TRBD2 on 5 matching bases. Germline assignment: CDR1 MNHNY and CDR2 SVGAGI (reference sequence). Trimming stripped 2 bases from V and 2 bases from J, with 8 bases between. This CDR3 has 14 residues.

The chain joins TRBV7-2 to TRBJ1-2; tentative D call: TRBD1 (5 bases). V was clipped by 10 bases and J by 8 bases, with 20 bases between them. This CDR3 is built from 13 residues. Per germline, CDR1 SGHTA and CDR2 FQGNSA. The CDR3 nucleotides are TGTGCCACCCCCCCTTGGGGGGGTCAAGGCTACACCTTC. Encoded protein: CATPPWGGQGYTF.

The chain is built from TRBV6-5 and TRBJ2-7; D is possibly TRBD1 (6 bases). V was trimmed by 6 bases and J by 3 bases, leaving 12 bases between them. CDR3 length equals 13 residues. Germline V gene sequence: CDR1 MNHEY, CDR2 SVGAGI. In nucleotides, the CDR3 is TGTGCCAGCAGCAGGGGCAGGGACTACGAGCAGTACTTC. It yields the protein CASSRGRDYEQYF.